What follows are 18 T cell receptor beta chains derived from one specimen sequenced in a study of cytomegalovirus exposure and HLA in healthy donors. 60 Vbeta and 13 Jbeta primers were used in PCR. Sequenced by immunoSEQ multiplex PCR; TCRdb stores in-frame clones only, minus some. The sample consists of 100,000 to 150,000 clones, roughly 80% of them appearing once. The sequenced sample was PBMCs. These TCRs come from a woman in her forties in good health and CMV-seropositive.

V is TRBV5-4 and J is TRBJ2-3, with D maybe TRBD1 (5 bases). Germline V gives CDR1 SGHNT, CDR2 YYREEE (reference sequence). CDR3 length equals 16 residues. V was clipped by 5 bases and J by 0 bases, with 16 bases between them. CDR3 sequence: CASSSRGIPSTDTQYF. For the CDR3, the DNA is TGTGCCAGCAGTTCAAGGGGCATTCCTAGCACAGATACGCAGTATTTT.

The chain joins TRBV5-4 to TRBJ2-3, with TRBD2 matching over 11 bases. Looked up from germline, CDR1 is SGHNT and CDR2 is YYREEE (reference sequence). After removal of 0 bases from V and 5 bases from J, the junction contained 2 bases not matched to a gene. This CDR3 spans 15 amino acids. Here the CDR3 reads CASSLAGTSGDTQYF. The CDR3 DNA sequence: TGTGCCAGCAGCTTGGCCGGGACTAGCGGAGATACGCAGTATTTT.

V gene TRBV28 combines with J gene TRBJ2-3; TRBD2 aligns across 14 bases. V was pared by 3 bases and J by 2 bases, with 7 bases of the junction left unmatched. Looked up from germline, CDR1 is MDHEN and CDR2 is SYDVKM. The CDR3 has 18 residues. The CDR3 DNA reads TGTGCCAGCAGTTTTGCCGGACTAGCGGGAGGCCCCACAGATACGCAGTATTTT. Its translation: CASSFAGLAGGPTDTQYF.

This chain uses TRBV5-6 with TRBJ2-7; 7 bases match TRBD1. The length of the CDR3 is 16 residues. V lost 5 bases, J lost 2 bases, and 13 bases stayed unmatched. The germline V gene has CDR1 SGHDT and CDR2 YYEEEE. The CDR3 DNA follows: TGTGCCAGCAGTCTATACCCGGGACAGCTAACCTACGAGCAGTACTTC. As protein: CASSLYPGQLTYEQYF.

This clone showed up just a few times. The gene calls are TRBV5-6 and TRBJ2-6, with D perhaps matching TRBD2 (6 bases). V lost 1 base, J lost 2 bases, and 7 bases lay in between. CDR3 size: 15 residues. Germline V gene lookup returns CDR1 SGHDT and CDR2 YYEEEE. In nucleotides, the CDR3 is TGTGCCAGCAGCTTGTTAGCGGCTGGGGCCAACGTCCTGACTTTC. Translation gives CASSLLAAGANVLTF.

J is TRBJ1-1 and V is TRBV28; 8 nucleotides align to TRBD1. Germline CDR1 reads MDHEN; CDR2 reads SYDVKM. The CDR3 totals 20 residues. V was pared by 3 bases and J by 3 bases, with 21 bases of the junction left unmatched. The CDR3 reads CASSFPRTGHFPRADTEAFF. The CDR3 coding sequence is TGTGCCAGCAGTTTCCCAAGGACAGGGCATTTTCCCAGGGCGGACACTGAAGCTTTCTTT.

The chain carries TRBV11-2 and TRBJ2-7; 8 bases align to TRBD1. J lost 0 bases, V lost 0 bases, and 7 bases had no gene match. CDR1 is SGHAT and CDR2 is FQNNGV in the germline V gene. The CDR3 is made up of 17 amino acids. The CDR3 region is CASSLDLGTGVSYEQYF. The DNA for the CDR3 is TGTGCCAGCAGCTTAGATCTTGGGACAGGTGTCTCCTACGAGCAGTACTTC.

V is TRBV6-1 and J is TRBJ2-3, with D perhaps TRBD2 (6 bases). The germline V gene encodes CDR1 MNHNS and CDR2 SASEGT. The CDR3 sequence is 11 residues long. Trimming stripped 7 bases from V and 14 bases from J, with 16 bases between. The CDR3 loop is CASIGVSGRYF. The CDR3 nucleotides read TGTGCCAGCATTGGAGTCAGCGGGCGGTATTTT.

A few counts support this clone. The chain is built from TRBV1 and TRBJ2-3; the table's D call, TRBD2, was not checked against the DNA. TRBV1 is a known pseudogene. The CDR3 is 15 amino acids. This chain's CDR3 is CTSRLSTSEPDTQYF. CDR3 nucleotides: TGCACCAGCAGGCTTTCGACTAGTGAACCAGATACGCAGTATTTT.

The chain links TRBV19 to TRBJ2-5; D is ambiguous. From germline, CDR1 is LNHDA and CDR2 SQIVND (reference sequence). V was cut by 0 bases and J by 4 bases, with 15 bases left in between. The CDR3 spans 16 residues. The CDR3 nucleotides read TGTGCCAGTAGTATAGAACTATCCCCCTTCGGAGAGACCCAGTACTTC. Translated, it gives CASSIELSPFGETQYF.

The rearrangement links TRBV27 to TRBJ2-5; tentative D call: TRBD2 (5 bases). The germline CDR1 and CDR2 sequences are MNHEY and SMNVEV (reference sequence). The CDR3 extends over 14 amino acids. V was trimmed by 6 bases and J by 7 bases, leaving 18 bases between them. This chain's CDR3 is CASSGATRGGTQYF. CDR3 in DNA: TGTGCCAGCAGCGGCGCCACTCGTGGAGGGACCCAGTACTTC.

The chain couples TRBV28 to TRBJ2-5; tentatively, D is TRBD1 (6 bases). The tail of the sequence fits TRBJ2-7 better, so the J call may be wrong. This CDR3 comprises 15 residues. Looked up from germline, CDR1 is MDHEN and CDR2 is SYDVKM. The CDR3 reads CASSPPNRATYEQYF. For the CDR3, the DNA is TGTGCCAGCAGCCCACCGAACAGGGCCACCTACGAGCAGTACTTC.

CDR3 region: CASRKQGTYEQYF. The CDR3, as DNA: TGTGCCAGCAGAAAACAGGGTACCTACGAGCAGTACTTC. The genes are TRBV6-1 and TRBJ2-7; a weak D match, TRBD1 (6 bases). Trimming removed 6 bases from V and 2 bases from J, with 11 bases in between. The CDR3 spans 13 residues. Germline assignment: CDR1 MNHNS and CDR2 SASEGT.

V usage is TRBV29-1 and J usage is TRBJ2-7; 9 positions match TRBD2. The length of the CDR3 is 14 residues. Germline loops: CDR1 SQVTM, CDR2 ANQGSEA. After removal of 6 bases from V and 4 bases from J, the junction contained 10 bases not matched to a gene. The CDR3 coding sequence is TGCAGCGTGGCCATGGCGGGAGGGCCGTACGAGCAGTACTTC. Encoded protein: CSVAMAGGPYEQYF.

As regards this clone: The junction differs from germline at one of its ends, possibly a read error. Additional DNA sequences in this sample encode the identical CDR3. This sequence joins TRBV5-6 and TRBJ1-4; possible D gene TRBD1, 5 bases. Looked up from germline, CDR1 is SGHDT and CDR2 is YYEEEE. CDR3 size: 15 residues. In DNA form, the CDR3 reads TGTGCCAGCAGCCCCACAGGAGGGCATAATGAAAAACTGTTTTTC. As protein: CASSPTGGHNEKLFF. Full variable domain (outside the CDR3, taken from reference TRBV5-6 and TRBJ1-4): DAGVTQSPTHLIKTRGQQVTLRCSPKSGHDTVSWYQQALGQGPQFIFQYYEEEERQRGNFPDRFSGHQFPNYSSELNVNALLLGDSALYLCASSPTGGHNEKLFFGSGTQLSVL.

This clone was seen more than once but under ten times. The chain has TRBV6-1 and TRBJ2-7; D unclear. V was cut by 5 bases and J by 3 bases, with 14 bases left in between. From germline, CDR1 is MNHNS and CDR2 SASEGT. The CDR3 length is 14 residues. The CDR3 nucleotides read TGTGCCAGCAGTTATGGGTCGGCTAGCTACGAGCAGTACTTC. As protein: CASSYGSASYEQYF.

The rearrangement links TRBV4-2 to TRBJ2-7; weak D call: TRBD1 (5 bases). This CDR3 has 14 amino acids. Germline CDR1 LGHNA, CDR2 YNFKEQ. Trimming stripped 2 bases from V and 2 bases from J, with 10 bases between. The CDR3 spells CASSQTVGAYEQYF. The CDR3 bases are TGTGCCAGCAGCCAAACGGTAGGGGCCTACGAGCAGTACTTC.

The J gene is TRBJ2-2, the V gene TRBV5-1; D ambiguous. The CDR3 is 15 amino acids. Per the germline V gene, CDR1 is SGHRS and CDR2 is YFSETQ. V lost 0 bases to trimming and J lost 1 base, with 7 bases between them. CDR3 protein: CASSLVPGNTGELFF. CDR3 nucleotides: TGCGCCAGCAGCTTGGTACCAGGGAACACCGGGGAGCTGTTTTTT.